This T cell receptor (beta chain) derives from a study of T cell repertoires and HLA-DP antigens. Remarks on this clone: The antigen is not known.

The table came from immunoSEQ multiplex PCR; TCRdb's copy has only in-frame clones and leaves some out. The profile shows roughly 110,000 clones, around 92% of them singletons. Trimming took 5 bases from V and 4 from J; bases not matched to a gene: 14. This CDR3 region has 16 residues. Per germline, CDR1 MDHEN and CDR2 SYDVKM. Material: CD4+ T cells from PBMCs. The sequence was collected from a woman under 30 in good health and CMV-seronegative. The rearrangement uses TRBV28 and TRBJ2-7; 7 bases match TRBD1. DNA for the CDR3: TGTGCCAGCAGTCCTACACTTGGGACAGAAAATTACGAGCAGTACGTC. It specifies CASSPTLGTENYEQYV.